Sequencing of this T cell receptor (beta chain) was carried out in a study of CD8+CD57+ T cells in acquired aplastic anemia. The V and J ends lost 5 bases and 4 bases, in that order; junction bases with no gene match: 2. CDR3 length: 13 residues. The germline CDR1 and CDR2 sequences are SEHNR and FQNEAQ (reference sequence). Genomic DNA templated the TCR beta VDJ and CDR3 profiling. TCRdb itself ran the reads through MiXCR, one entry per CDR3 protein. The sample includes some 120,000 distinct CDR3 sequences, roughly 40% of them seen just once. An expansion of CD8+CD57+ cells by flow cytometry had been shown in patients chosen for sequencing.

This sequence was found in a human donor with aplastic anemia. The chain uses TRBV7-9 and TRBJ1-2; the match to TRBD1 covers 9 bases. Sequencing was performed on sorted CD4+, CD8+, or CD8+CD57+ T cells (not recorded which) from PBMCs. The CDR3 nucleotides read TGTGCCAGCAGCGCGACAGGGGGCTATGGCTACACCTTC. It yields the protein CASSATGGYGYTF.